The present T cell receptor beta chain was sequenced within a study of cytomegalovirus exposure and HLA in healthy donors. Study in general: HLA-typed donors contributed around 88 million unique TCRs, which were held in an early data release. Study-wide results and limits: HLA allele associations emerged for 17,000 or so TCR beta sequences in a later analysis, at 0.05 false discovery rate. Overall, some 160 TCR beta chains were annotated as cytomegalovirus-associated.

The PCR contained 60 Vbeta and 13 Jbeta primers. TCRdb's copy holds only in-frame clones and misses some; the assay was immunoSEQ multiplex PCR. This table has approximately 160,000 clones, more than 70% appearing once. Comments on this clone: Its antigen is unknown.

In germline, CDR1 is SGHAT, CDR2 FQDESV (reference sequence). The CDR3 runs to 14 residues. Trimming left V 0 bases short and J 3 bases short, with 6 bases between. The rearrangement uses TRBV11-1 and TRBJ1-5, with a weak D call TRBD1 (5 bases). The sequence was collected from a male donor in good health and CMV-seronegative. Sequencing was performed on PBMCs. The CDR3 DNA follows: TGTGCCAGCAGCTTAGCAGGGGACAATCAGCCCCAGCATTTT. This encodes CASSLAGDNQPQHF.